This T cell receptor (beta chain) originates from a study of beta chain features in type 1 diabetes. Findings and caveats of the study: Shorter TCRB CDR3s, moderately but significantly so, marked every one of the four CD4+ subsets in Type 1 diabetes patients. Among type 1 diabetes patients, VDJ junctions had fewer insertions and more deletions.

TCRB transcripts that were expressed got sequenced, as all of the isolated RNA had been reverse transcribed. Here immunoSEQ multiplex PCR was the method, and the copy in TCRdb shows in-frame clones only, minus some. This sample has 200,000 to 300,000 clones, with approximately 11% found just once. V lost 4 bases, J lost 3 bases, and 5 bases stayed unmatched. The CDR3 covers 15 residues. Looked up from germline, CDR1 is SGHRS and CDR2 is YFSETQ. This clone was seen more than once but under ten times. Its antigen remains unknown. Staining for CD45RO/CCR7/CD25/CD127/CD95/CD27 allowed sorting of CD4+ naive, central memory, regulatory and stem cell-like memory cells.

The sequenced material came from naive CD4+ T cells from blood. This sequence originates from a man aged 25 to 45 with type 1 diabetes. The V and J genes are TRBV5-1 and TRBJ2-3; TRBD1 matches 10 bases. For the CDR3, the DNA is TGCGCCAGCAGCGCGGACAGGGGGTCAACAGATACGCAGTATTTT. Protein sequence: CASSADRGSTDTQYF.